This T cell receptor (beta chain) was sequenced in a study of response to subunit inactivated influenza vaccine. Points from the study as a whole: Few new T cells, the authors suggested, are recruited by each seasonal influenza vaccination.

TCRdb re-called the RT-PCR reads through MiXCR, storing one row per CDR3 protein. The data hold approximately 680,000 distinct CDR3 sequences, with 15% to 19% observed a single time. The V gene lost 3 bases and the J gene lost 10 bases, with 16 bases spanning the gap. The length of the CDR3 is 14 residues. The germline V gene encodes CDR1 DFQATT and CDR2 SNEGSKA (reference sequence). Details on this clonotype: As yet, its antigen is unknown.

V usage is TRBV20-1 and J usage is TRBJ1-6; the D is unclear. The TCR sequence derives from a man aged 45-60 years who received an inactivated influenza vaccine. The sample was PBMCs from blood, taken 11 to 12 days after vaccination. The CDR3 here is CSASYTGGGSPLHF. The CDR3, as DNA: TGCAGTGCTAGCTACACGGGAGGAGGGTCACCCCTCCACTTT.